This T cell receptor beta chain was sequenced for a study of PD-1 blockade in classical Hodgkin lymphoma. In the study overall: Intravenous delivery of nivolumab at 3 mg/kg to patients occurred every 2 weeks. Study-wide points: It was reported that newly diagnosed patients had less baseline TCR diversity than healthy donors. Baseline diversity in complete responders resembled that of newly diagnosed patients.

Assay used: immunoSEQ multiplex PCR; TCRdb lists only in-frame clones, some missing. The sample contains tens of thousands of clones, 65% to 85% of which appear only once. This clone was detected only once. What it binds is not known. Sample time point: cycle 4 day 1 (C4D1), after 5 to 7 weeks of nivolumab. Relapses following autologous stem cell transplantation were seen in all patients, with brentuximab vedotin exposure varying. Trimming at V came to 3 bases and at J to 4 bases, leaving 12 bases not matched to a gene. CDR1 is GTSNPN and CDR2 is SVGIG in the germline V gene (reference sequence). CDR3 length: 16 amino acids.

Sample: peripheral blood mononuclear cells (PBMCs), taken before the fourth cycle of nivolumab. The gene calls are TRBV30 and TRBJ2-3, with TRBD2 identical over 8 bases. The clonotype comes from a human donor with classical Hodgkin lymphoma. Here the CDR3 reads CAWSGDGAGASDTQYF. CDR3 DNA: TGTGCCTGGAGCGGCGACGGAGCGGGAGCATCAGATACGCAGTATTTT.